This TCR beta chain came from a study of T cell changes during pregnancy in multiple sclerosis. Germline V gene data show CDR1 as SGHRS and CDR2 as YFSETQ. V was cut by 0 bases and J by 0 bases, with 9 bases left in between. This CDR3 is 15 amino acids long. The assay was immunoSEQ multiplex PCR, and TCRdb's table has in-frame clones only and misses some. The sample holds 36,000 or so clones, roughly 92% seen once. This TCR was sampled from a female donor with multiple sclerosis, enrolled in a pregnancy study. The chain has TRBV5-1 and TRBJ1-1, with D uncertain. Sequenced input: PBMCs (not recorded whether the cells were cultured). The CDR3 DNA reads TGCGCCAGCAGCTTGGACGGCGACTTGAACACTGAAGCTTTCTTT. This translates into CASSLDGDLNTEAFF.